Sequencing of this T cell receptor (beta chain) was carried out in a study of cytomegalovirus exposure and HLA in healthy donors. TCRdb keeps only in-frame clones here, not all; method: immunoSEQ multiplex PCR. The sample shows about 280,000 clones, around 86% of them seen only once. V dropped 0 bases and J dropped 0 bases, with 7 bases sitting between them. CDR3 length: 15 amino acids. The germline gives CDR1 LGHNA, CDR2 YNFKEQ. Sample: PBMCs. The chain is built from TRBV4-2 and TRBJ2-3; D is unresolved. The TCR originated in a woman under 30 in good health and CMV-seronegative. The CDR3 loop is CASSQDTGSTDTQYF. The CDR3 bases are TGTGCCAGCAGCCAAGATACCGGTAGCACAGATACGCAGTATTTT.